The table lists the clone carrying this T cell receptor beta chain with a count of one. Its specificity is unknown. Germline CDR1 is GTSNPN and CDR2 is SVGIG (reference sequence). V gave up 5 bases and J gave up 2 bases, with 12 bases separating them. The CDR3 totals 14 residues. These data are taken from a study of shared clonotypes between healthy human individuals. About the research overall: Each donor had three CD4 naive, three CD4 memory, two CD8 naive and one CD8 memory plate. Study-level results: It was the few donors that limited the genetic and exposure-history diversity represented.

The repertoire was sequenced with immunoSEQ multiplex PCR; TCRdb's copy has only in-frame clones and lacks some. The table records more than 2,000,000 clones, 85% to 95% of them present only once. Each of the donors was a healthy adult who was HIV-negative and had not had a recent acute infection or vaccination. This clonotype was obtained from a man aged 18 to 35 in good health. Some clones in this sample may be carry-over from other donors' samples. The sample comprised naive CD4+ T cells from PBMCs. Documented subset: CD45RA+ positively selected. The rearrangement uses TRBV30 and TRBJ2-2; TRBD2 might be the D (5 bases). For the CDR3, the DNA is TGTGCCTGGGGGTCGGGATCAAACACCGGGGAGCTGTTTTTT. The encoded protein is CAWGSGSNTGELFF.